This TCR beta chain was identified in a study of T cells in Graves' hyperthyroidism and ophthalmopathy. Notes on the study in general: Among thyroid clonotypes expanded above 0.001, most also appeared in blood. In the analysis, a 13 V-J model separated ophthalmopathy from stable hyperthyroidism.

Using RNA transcripts as the source, TCR beta CDR3 regions were amplified. Primed by the HTBI set, a first-round RT-PCR was run on the TCR CDR3. TCRdb passed the multiplex PCR reads through MiXCR, listing each CDR3 protein once. The sample consists of approximately 380,000 distinct CDR3 sequences, roughly 13% of them appearing once. This clonotype was seen more than once but under ten times. Its antigen is not identified. This CDR3 spans 13 amino acids. Trimming cost V 6 bases and J 9 bases; bases outside gene matches: 14. Per germline, CDR1 DFQATT and CDR2 SNEGSKA (reference sequence). The study included ophthalmopathy patients with Clinical Activity Score at least 3, NOSPECS grade at least 4 and duration under 3 months. Uncontrolled infection, other autoimmune disease, pregnancy or lactation disqualified patients from enrolment.

The sequencing sample was made of blood. The receptor was derived from a man aged 50-60 years with Graves' ophthalmopathy. The chain combines TRBV20-1 with TRBJ2-7; 7 bases are a match to TRBD2. In DNA form, the CDR3 reads TGCAGTGCATTAGCGGGCCAAGCTGAAGGGCAGTACTTC. Residues: CSALAGQAEGQYF.